What follows are 3 T cell receptor beta chains derived from one specimen sequenced in a study of shared T cell receptors in the human thymus. Profiled with immunoSEQ multiplex PCR; TCRdb holds only in-frame clones, not every one. This repertoire shows hundreds of thousands of clones, roughly 86% found once; its top ten account for roughly 0.0087%. The sample also formed part of further work on human thymus T cells.

What was sequenced was thymocytes. The receptors derive from a boy in the first two years of life with a congenital heart defect.

J is TRBJ2-3 and V is TRBV11-2, with D hard to call. CDR1 and CDR2 (germline): SGHAT, FQNNGV. The V gene lost 5 bases and the J gene lost 2 bases, with 2 bases spanning the gap. The CDR3 covers 11 residues. The CDR3, as DNA: TGTGCCAGCAGCCACACAGATACGCAGTATTTT. Translation: CASSHTDTQYF.

The rearrangement links TRBV11-2 to TRBJ1-6, with D possibly matching TRBD1 (5 bases). Germline V gene sequence: CDR1 SGHAT, CDR2 FQNNGV. Trimming pared 5 bases from V and 4 bases from J, leaving 18 bases between. The CDR3 has 17 amino acids. The CDR3 is CASSHLGGPLYNSPLHF. The CDR3 DNA reads as TGTGCCAGCAGCCACCTCGGGGGTCCCCTTTATAATTCACCCCTCCACTTT.

The V call is TRBV28, the J call TRBJ1-1; TRBD1 is a possible D gene (5 bases). The germline V and J ends were trimmed by 3 bases and 3 bases, with 14 bases remaining between them. The V gene's germline CDR1 is MDHEN and CDR2 SYDVKM. The CDR3 consists of 15 residues. CDR3 amino acids: CASSFGTFWDTEAFF. In DNA form, the CDR3 reads TGTGCCAGCAGTTTCGGGACTTTTTGGGACACTGAAGCTTTCTTT.